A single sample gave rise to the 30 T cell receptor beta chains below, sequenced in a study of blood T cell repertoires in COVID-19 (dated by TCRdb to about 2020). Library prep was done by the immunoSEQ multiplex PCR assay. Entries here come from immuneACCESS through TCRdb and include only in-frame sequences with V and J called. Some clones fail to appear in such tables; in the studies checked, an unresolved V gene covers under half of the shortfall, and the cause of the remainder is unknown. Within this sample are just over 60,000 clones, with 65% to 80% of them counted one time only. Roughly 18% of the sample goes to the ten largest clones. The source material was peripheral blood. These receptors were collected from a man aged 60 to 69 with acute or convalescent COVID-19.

The CDR3 loop reads CASSLQGPTEAFF. In DNA, the CDR3 is TGCGCCAGCAGTTTACAGGGCCCCACTGAAGCTTTCTTT. The genes are TRBV10-2 and TRBJ1-1; tentatively, D is TRBD1 (6 bases). Germline-derived CDR1 and CDR2 are WSHSY and SAAADI. V lost 5 bases and J 4 bases, leaving 11 bases between the germline ends. The CDR3 totals 13 residues.

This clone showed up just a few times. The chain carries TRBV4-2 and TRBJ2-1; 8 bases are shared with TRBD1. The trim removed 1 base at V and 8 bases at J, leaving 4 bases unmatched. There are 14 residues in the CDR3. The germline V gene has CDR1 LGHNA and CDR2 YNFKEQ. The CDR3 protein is CASSQVAGGYEQFF. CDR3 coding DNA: TGTGCCAGCAGCCAAGTGGCAGGGGGCTATGAGCAGTTCTTC.

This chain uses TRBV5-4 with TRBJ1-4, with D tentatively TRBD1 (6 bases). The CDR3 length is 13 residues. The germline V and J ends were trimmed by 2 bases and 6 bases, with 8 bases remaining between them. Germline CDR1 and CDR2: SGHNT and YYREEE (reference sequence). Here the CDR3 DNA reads TGTGCCAGCAGCTTACAGGGTTATGAAAAACTGTTTTTT. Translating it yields CASSLQGYEKLFF. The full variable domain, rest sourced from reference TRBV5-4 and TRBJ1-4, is ETGVTQSPTHLIKTRGQQVTLRCSSQSGHNTVSWYQQALGQGPQFIFQYYREEENGRGNFPPRFSGLQFPNYSSELNVNALELDDSALYLCASSLQGYEKLFFGSGTQLSVL.

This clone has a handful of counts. CDR3 bases: TGCGCCAGCAGCCAAGAGGGACTAGCGGGGATCACAGATACGCAGTATTTT. This encodes CASSQEGLAGITDTQYF. The chain combines TRBV4-3 with TRBJ2-3, with TRBD2 identical over 13 bases. The CDR3 is made up of 17 amino acids. Trimming at V came to 0 bases and at J to 2 bases, leaving 2 bases not matched to a gene. The germline gives CDR1 LGHNA, CDR2 YSLEER.

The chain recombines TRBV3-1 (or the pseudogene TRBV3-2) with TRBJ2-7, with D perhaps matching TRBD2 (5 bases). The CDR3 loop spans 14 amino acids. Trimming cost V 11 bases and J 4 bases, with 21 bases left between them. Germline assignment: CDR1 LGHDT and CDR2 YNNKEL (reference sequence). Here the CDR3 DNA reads TGTGCCGCGAGCCAGACCCGGGGTAGGTACGAGCAGTACTTC. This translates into CAASQTRGRYEQYF.

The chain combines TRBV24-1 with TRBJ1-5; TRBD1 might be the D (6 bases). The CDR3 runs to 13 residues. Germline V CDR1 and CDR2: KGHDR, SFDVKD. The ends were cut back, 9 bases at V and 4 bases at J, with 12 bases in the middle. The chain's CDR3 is CATGPQGNQPQHF. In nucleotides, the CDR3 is TGTGCCACCGGGCCCCAGGGGAATCAGCCCCAGCATTTT.

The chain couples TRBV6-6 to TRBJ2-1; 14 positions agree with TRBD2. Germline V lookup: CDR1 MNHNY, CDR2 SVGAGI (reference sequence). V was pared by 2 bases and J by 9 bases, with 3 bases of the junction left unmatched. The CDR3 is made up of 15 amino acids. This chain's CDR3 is CASSYGTSGSTEQFF. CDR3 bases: TGTGCCAGCAGTTACGGGACTAGCGGGAGTACTGAGCAGTTCTTC.

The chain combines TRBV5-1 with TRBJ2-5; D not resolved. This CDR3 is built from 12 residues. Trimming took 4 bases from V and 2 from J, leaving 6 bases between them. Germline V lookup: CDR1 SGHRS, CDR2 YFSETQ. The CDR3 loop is CASSPLQETQYF. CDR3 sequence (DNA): TGCGCCAGCAGCCCTTTACAAGAGACCCAGTACTTC.

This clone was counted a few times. CDR3 sequence reads: CASSFVTETNYGYTF. The CDR3 nucleotides read TGTGCCAGCAGCTTCGTGACAGAGACTAACTATGGCTACACCTTC. The chain employs TRBV5-5 and TRBJ1-2, with a tentative D call TRBD1 (5 bases). This CDR3 is 15 amino acids long. V lost 2 bases, J lost 0 bases, and 11 bases lay in between. Germline V gene data show CDR1 as SGHKS and CDR2 as YYEKEE (reference sequence).

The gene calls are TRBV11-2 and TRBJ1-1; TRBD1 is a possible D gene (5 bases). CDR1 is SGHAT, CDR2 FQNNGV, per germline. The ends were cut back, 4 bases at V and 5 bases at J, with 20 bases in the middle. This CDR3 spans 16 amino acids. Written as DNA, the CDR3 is TGTGCCAGCAGCTCAAGGGGACTGCCGGGAGGTACTGAAGCTTTCTTT. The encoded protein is CASSSRGLPGGTEAFF.

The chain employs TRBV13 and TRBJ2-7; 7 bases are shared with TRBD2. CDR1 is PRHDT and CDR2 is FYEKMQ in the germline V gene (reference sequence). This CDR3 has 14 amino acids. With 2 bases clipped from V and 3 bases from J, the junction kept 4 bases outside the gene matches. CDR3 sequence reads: CASSLFLADYEQYF. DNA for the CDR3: TGTGCCAGCAGCTTATTTCTAGCGGACTACGAGCAGTACTTC.

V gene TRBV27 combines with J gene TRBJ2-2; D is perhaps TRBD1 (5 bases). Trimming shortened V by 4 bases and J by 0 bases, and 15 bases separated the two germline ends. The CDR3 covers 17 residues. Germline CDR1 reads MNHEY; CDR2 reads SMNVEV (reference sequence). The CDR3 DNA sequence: TGTGCCAGCAGTTGGAAAACAGGCTACGCGAACACCGGGGAGCTGTTTTTT. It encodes CASSWKTGYANTGELFF.

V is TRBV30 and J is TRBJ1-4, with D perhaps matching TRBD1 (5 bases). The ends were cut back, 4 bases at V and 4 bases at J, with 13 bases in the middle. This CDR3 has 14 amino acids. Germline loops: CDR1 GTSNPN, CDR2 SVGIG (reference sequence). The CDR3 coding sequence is TGTGCCTGGACCGGGGGACTGATTAATGAAAAACTGTTTTTT. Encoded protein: CAWTGGLINEKLFF.

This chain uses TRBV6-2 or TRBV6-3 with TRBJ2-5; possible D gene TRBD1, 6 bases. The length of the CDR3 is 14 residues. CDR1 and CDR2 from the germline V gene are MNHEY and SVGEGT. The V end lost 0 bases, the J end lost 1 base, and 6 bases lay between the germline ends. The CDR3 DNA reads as TGTGCCAGCAGTTACTCGACAGGCCAAGAGACCCAGTACTTC. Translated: CASSYSTGQETQYF.

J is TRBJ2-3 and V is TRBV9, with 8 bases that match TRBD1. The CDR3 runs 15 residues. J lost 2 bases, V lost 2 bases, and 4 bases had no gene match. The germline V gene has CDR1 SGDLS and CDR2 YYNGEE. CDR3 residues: CASSVRQGYTDTQYF. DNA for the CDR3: TGTGCCAGCAGCGTCCGACAGGGGTACACAGATACGCAGTATTTT. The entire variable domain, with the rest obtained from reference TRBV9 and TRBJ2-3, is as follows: DSGVTQTPKHLITATGQRVTLRCSPRSGDLSVYWYQQSLDQGLQFLIQYYNGEERAKGNILERFSAQQFPDLHSELNLSSLELGDSALYFCASSVRQGYTDTQYFGPGTRLTVL.

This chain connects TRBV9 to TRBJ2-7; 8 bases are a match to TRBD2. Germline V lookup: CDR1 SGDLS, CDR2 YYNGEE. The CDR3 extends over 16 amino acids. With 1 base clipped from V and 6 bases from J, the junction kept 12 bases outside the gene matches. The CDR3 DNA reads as TGTGCCAGCAGCGTAAACGGGAGGGCCACGATAGGCGAGCAGTACTTC. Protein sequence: CASSVNGRATIGEQYF.

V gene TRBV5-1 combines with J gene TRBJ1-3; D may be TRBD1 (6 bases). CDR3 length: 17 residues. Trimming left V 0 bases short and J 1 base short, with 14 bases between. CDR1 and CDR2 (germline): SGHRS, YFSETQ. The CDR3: CASSLVGGQLSGNTIYF. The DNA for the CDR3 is TGCGCCAGCAGCTTGGTAGGGGGACAACTATCTGGAAACACCATATATTTT.

CDR3 sequence (DNA): TGTGCCACCAGCAGAGCCGGGACAGGGGCCACTAATTCACCCCTCCACTTT. The encoded protein is CATSRAGTGATNSPLHF. The V gene is TRBV15, the J gene TRBJ1-6, with TRBD1 matching over 10 bases. The CDR3 totals 17 residues. The germline V gene encodes CDR1 LNHNV and CDR2 YYDKDF (reference sequence). Germline trimming cut 1 base from V and 6 bases from J; bases unmatched to any gene: 6.

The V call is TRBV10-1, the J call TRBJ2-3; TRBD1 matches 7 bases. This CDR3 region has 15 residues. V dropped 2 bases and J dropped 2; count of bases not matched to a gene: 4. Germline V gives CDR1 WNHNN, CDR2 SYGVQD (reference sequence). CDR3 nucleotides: TGCGCCAGCAGTGAGCAGGGACAGCTCACAGATACGCAGTATTTT. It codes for CASSEQGQLTDTQYF.

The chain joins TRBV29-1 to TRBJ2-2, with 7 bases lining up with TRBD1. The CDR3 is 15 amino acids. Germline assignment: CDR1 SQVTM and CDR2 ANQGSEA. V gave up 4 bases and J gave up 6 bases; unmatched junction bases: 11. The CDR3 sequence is CSVGDRAGGAGELFF. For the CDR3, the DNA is TGCAGCGTTGGGGATCGGGCAGGGGGTGCCGGGGAGCTGTTTTTT.

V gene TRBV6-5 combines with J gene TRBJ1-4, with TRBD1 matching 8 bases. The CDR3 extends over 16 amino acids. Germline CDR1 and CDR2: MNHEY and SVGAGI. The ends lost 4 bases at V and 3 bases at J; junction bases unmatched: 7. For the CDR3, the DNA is TGTGCCAGCAGTTTTACAGGGGGGTCAGCTAATGAAAAACTGTTTTTT. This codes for CASSFTGGSANEKLFF.

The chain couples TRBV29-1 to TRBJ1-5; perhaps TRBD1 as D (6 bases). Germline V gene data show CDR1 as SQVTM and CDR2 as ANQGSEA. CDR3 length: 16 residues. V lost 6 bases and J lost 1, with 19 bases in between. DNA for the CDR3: TGCAGCGTCGCTCTTACAGGGTGGGGAAGCAATCAGCCCCAGCATTTT. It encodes CSVALTGWGSNQPQHF.

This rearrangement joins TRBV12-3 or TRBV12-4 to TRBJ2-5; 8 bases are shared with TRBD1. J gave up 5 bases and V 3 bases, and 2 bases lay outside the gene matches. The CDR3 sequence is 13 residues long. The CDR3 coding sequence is TGTGCCAGCAGTTTGGGGGACAGGGAGACCCAGTACTTC. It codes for CASSLGDRETQYF.

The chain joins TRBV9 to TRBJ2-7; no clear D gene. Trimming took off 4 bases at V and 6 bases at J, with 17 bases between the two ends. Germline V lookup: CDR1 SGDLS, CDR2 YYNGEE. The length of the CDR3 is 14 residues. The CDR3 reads CASSLGSSLAEQYF. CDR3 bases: TGTGCCAGCAGCTTGGGTTCGAGCTTAGCCGAGCAGTACTTC.

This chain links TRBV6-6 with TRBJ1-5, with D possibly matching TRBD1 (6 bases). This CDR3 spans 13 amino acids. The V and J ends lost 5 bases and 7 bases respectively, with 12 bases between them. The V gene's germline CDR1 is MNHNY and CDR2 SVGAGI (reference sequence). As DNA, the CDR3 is TGTGCCAGCAGTGCCCGGGACAAACAGCCCCAGCATTTT. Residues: CASSARDKQPQHF.

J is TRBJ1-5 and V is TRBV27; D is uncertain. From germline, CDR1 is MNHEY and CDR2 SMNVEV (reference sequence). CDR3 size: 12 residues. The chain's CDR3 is CPAEGGRQPQHF. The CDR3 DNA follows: TGTCCAGCGGAGGGCGGAAGGCAGCCCCAGCATTTT.

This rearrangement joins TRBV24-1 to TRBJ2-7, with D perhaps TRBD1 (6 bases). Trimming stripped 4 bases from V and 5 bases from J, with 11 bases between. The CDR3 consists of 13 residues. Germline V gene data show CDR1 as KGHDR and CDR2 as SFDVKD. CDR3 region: CATSEPTGNEQYF. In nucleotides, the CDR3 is TGTGCCACCAGTGAGCCCACAGGGAACGAGCAGTACTTC.

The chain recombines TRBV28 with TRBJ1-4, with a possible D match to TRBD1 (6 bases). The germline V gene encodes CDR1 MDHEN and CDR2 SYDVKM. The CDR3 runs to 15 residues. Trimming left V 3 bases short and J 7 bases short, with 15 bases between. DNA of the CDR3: TGTGCCAGCAGTTTGGACAGTGAACCACCTGAAAAACTGTTTTTT. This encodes CASSLDSEPPEKLFF.

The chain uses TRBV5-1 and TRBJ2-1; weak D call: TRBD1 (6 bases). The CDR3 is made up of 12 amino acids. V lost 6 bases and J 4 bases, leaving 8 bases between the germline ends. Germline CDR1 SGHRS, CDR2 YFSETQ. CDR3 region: CASMGAYNEQFF. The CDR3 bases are TGCGCCAGCATGGGGGCTTACAATGAGCAGTTCTTC. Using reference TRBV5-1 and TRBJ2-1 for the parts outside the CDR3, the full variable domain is KAGVTQTPRYLIKTRGQQVTLSCSPISGHRSVSWYQQTPGQGLQFLFEYFSETQRNKGNFPGRFSGRQFSNSRSEMNVSTLELGDSALYLCASMGAYNEQFFGPGTRLTVL.

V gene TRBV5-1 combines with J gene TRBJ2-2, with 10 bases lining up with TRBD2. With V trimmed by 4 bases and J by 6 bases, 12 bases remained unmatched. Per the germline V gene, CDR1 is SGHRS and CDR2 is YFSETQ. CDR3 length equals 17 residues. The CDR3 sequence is CASSPSVLAGDSGELFF. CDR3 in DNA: TGCGCCAGCAGCCCCTCGGTCCTAGCGGGAGACTCCGGGGAGCTGTTTTTT.